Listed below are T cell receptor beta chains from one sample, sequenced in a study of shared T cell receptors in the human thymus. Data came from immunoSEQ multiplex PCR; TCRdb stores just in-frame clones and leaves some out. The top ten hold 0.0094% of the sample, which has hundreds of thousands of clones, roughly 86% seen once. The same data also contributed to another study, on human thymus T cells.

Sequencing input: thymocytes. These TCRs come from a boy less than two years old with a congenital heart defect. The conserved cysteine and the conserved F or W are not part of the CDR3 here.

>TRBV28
ATLPGAGVSWEQY
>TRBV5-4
ASSGQQGSYGYT
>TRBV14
ASSCERTGRSGYT
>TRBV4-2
ASSPSSVHDEQF
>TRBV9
ASSIRGSNTEAF
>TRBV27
ASSLVGTGVYNSPLH
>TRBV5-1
ASSLVGGPGTEAF
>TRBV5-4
ASSRTGPLGGIPPYEQY
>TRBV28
ASSDPPQRGSSDNEQF
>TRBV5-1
ASSLGRDNYEQY
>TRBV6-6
ASSSSTSNEKLF
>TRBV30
AGTVSYEQY
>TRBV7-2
ASRDTRTSGGAYNEQF
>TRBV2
ASRAYMTDWRETQY
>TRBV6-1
ASSEASENSYEQY
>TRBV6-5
ASSYGDSNSPLH
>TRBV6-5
ASSYASRQSEKLF
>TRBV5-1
ASSSTSGRTDTQY
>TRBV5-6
ASSFLQREYQETQY
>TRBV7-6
ASSLFLRCREGNTGELF
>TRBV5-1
ASSLAGGTDTQY
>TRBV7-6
ASSLALRATGELF
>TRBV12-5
ASGPTTTGLLKGYT
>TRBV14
ASSQGRGTHYEQY
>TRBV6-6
ASSAGTSDPYEQY
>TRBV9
ASSVDAGELSPLH
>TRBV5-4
ASRRSPGRGGTGELF
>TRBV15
ATSRDMGALDNSPLH
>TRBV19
ASSAPPGHPYNEQF
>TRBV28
ASIPQAASYEQY
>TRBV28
ASSLCGSQGQF
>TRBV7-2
ASSSTRTWNTEAF
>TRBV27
ASSHRGPAPTTYSNQPQH
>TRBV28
ASTKQRTGSSTEQY
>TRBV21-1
ARAGITYEQY
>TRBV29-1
SVVRDRAGVWGNYEQY
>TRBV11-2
ASSLGQNEQY
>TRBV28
ASSLGGGTYEQY
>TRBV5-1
ASSPNRTAYNEQF
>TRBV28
ASSVNSTSGSSYNEQF
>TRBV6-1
ASSEQGRSTDTQY
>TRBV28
ASSPQREGSYNEQF